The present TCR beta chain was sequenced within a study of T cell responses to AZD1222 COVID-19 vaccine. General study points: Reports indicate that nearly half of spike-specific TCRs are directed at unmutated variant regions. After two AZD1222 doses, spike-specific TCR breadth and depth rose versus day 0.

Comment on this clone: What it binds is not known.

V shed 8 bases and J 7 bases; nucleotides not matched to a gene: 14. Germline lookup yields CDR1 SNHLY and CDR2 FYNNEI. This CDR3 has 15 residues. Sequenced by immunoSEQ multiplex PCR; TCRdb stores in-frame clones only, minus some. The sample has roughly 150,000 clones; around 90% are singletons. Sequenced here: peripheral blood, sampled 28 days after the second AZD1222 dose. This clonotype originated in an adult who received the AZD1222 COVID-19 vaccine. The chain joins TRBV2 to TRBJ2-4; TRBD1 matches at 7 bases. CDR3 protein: CASGGQAFGGNIQYF. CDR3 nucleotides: TGTGCCAGCGGCGGACAGGCCTTTGGGGGTAACATTCAGTACTTC.